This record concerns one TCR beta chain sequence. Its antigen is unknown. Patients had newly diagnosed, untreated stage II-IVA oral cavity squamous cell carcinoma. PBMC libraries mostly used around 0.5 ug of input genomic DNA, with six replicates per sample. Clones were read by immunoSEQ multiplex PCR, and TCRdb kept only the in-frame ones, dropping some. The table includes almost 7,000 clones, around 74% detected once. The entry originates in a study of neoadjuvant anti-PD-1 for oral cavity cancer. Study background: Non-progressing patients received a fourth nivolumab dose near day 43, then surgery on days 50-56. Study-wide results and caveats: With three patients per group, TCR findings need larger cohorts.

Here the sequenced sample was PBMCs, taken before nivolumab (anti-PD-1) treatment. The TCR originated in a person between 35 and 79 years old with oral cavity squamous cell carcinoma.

CDR3 DNA sequence: TGTGCCAGCAGTGATGTAACAGTAAACTTGAACACTGAAGCTTTCTTT. Translated, it gives CASSDVTVNLNTEAFF. V gene TRBV6-1 combines with J gene TRBJ1-1; D is unclear. With 3 bases removed from V and 0 bases from J, the gap between germline ends came to 14 bases. The germline V gene has CDR1 MNHNS and CDR2 SASEGT. CDR3 length: 16 amino acids.